This TCR beta chain was identified in a study of blood T cell repertoires in COVID-19. As for the study in general: Donors in the United States, Italy and Spain gave samples during acute or convalescent COVID-19. The analysed material was cDNA or gDNA that came from T cells, B-cell-depleted T cells, or PBMCs.

Cohorts were assigned according to the clinical history that participants reported. The study recruited exposed participants who had met a COVID-19 case within 2 weeks before entry. Method: immunoSEQ multiplex PCR; TCRdb's copy keeps in-frame clones and lacks some. The sample holds fewer than 250,000 clones; 90% are singletons and the top ten take more than 13%. Input material: PBMCs or T cells enriched from blood (not recorded which). The receptor was derived from a man aged 25 to 45 who had been exposed to COVID-19.

The CDR3 sequence: CASSGTGTGTGELFF. CDR3 DNA sequence: TGTGCCAGCAGCGGCACCGGGACAGGGACCGGGGAGCTGTTTTTT. The chain recombines TRBV5-4 with TRBJ2-2; 9 nucleotides line up with TRBD1. The CDR3 has 15 amino acids. Germline CDR1 reads SGHNT; CDR2 reads YYREEE (reference sequence). The junction had 6 bases not matched to a gene; V was cut back by 4 bases and J by 5 bases.